Presented here are 5 T cell receptor beta chains from one specimen sequenced in a study of tumor and adjacent non-tumor tissue in lung cancer. Three rounds of nested PCR, following a modified ARM-PCR protocol, produced the TCRbeta library. TCRdb reprocessed the multiplex PCR reads via MiXCR and lists one record per CDR3 protein. The sample records 65,000 to 75,000 distinct CDR3 sequences, around three quarters being singletons. RNA was extracted from bulk tissue without any cell sorting. Sequencing input: lung tumor tissue. The receptor set was obtained from a man in his 60s with non-small cell lung cancer.

Remarks on this clonotype: A read error may produce the germline difference seen at one junction end. The J gene is TRBJ2-2, the V gene TRBV20-1, with D possibly matching TRBD2 (5 bases). This CDR3 region has 16 residues. CDR1 and CDR2 (germline): DFQATT, SNEGSKA (reference sequence). The CDR3 nucleotides are TGCAGTGCTAGAGATTGGGGAGCAACGAACACCGGGGAGCTCTTTTTT. It yields the protein CSARDWGATNTGELFF.

Worth noting for this clonotype: The junction does not match germline at one end; this may be a read error. This rearrangement joins TRBV6-1 to TRBJ1-3; TRBD1 is a possible D gene (6 bases). CDR1 and CDR2 (germline): MNHNS, SASEGT. CDR3 size: 13 residues. CDR3 loop: CASIQGSGNTIYF. Written as DNA, the CDR3 is TGTGCCAGCATACAGGGTTCTGGTAACACCATATATTTT.

This clonotype was seen a few times. A clone one base away is much larger, so this may be a read error. The chain couples TRBV10-3 to TRBJ2-3; D is ambiguous. CDR1 and CDR2 (germline): ENHRY, SYGVKD. CDR3 length: 12 amino acids. The V end was cut by 10 bases, the J end by 7 bases, with 15 bases between. The CDR3 loop is CATLDSTNTQYF. The CDR3 nucleotides are TGTGCCACCCTCGACTCAACAAATACGCAGTATTTT.

As to this clonotype: One end of the junction does not line up with germline, which may come from a read error. The CDR3 nucleotides read TGCAGTGTGGAGAACAGCTATGAGCAGCACTTC. Translation gives CSVENSYEQHF. The rearrangement links TRBV20-1 to TRBJ2-7; no definite D call. CDR1 is DFQATT, CDR2 SNEGSKA, per germline (reference sequence). The CDR3 has 11 residues.

About this clonotype itself: At one end the junction does not follow the germline gene, possibly because of a read error. This sequence joins TRBV28 and TRBJ1-2, with no clear D. Germline V CDR1 and CDR2: MDHEN, SYDVKM. CDR3 length: 15 residues. CDR3 coding DNA: TGTGCCAGCACTTTAAGTTCGGCAATTGGGGATGGCTACACCTTC. It yields the protein CASTLSSAIGDGYTF.